Shown below are 27 T cell receptor beta chains from a single sample sequenced in a study of a mutant IDH1 vaccine in newly diagnosed glioma. Stated time point: week 11, during vaccination. Vaccination comprised doses that each held 300 ug of mutant IDH1 20-mer peptide, plus topical imiquimod. The method was immunoSEQ multiplex PCR; TCRdb's version includes in-frame clones alone and lacks a portion of them. The sample has approximately 110,000 clones, about 90% seen once. The antigens these receptors bind are not known. The sequences come from PBMCs, collected from a glioma patient whose treatment included an IDH1 peptide vaccine. The receptors come from a woman between 50 and 59 years old with glioma.

The genes are TRBV4-2 and TRBJ2-3; D remains unclear. Trimming removed 1 base from V and 0 bases from J, with 8 bases in between. CDR1 and CDR2 (germline): LGHNA, YNFKEQ. The CDR3 has 15 amino acids. This CDR3 is CASSQADGSTDTQYF. CDR3 nucleotides: TGTGCCAGCAGCCAAGCCGACGGAAGCACAGATACGCAGTATTTT.

The rearrangement links TRBV5-6 to TRBJ1-1; D is undetermined. The CDR3 consists of 12 residues. Trimming took 4 bases from V and 5 from J, leaving 9 bases between them. Germline V CDR1 and CDR2: SGHDT, YYEEEE. CDR3 region: CASSRAPTEAFF. CDR3 DNA sequence: TGTGCCAGCAGCCGGGCCCCGACTGAAGCTTTCTTT.

This chain uses TRBV29-1 with TRBJ1-3, with D unclear. CDR3 size: 12 residues. V was trimmed by 0 bases and J by 2 bases, leaving 2 bases between them. The germline gives CDR1 SQVTM, CDR2 ANQGSEA. The CDR3, as DNA: TGCAGCGTTGAAGAGACTGGAAACACCATATATTTT. This codes for CSVEETGNTIYF. Full variable domain (remainder filled in from reference TRBV29-1 and TRBJ1-3): SAVISQKPSRDICQRGTSLTIQCQVDSQVTMMFWYRQQPGQSLTLIATANQGSEATYESGFVIDKFPISRPNLTFSTLTVSNMSPEDSSIYLCSVEETGNTIYFGEGSWLTVV.

The CDR3 bases are TGCGCCAGCAGCCAAGGGCAGGGGGGGAACACTGAAGCTTTCTTT. Translated: CASSQGQGGNTEAFF. The chain recombines TRBV4-1 with TRBJ1-1, with 7 positions matching TRBD1. V lost 1 base, J lost 1 base, and 3 bases stayed unmatched. CDR1 is MGHRA and CDR2 is YSYEKL in the germline V gene. The CDR3 contains 15 residues.

V gene TRBV7-2 combines with J gene TRBJ1-1; no clear D gene. Trimming removed 5 bases at V and 6 bases at J, with 19 bases between. This CDR3 has 15 residues. In germline, CDR1 is SGHTA, CDR2 FQGNSA. DNA for the CDR3: TGTGCCAGCAGCGTAGGCGGCCGGGCTGACTCTGAAGCTTTCTTT. Protein: CASSVGGRADSEAFF.

V is TRBV6-5 and J is TRBJ1-5; weak D call: TRBD1 (5 bases). From germline, CDR1 is MNHEY and CDR2 SVGAGI. The CDR3 consists of 14 residues. V lost 5 bases, J lost 1 base, and 9 bases lay in between. The CDR3 sequence: CASSPRESNQPQHF. CDR3 nucleotide sequence: TGTGCCAGCAGTCCCAGGGAGAGCAATCAGCCCCAGCATTTT.

J is TRBJ2-3 and V is TRBV2; possibly TRBD2 for D (6 bases). Germline-derived CDR1 and CDR2 are SNHLY and FYNNEI. V gave up 7 bases and J gave up 0 bases, with 11 bases separating them. The CDR3 has 14 residues. The CDR3 loop is CASTWGTSTDTQYF. The CDR3 nucleotides read TGTGCCAGCACTTGGGGGACTAGCACAGATACGCAGTATTTT.

V gene TRBV11-2 combines with J gene TRBJ1-1, with D unclear. Trimming shortened V by 10 bases and J by 0 bases, and 9 bases separated the two germline ends. The CDR3 has 12 residues. CDR1 is SGHAT and CDR2 is FQNNGV in the germline V gene. CDR3 coding DNA: TGTGCCACCCCAGTTGTGAACACTGAAGCTTTCTTT. Protein sequence: CATPVVNTEAFF.

The genes are TRBV28 and TRBJ1-1; D call uncertain. Trimming stripped 1 base from V and 11 bases from J, with 14 bases between. The CDR3 spans 13 residues. Germline assignment: CDR1 MDHEN and CDR2 SYDVKM. CDR3 coding DNA: TGTGCCAGCAGTTTATCGACGGTGAATAGTGCTTTCTTT. Translating gives CASSLSTVNSAFF.

This chain links TRBV11-3 with TRBJ2-1, with 8 positions matching TRBD2. The V gene's germline CDR1 is SGHNT and CDR2 YENEEA. The V gene end was trimmed by 0 bases and the J gene end by 3 bases; junction bases not matched to a gene: 7. The CDR3 covers 17 residues. The CDR3 is CASSLDKPTSGYNEQFF. The CDR3 nucleotides read TGTGCCAGCAGCTTAGATAAACCCACTAGCGGCTACAATGAGCAGTTCTTC. Full variable domain (outside the CDR3, taken from reference TRBV11-3 and TRBJ2-1): EAGVVQSPRYKIIEKKQPVAFWCNPISGHNTLYWYLQNLGQGPELLIRYENEEAVDDSQLPKDRFSAERLKGVDSTLKIQPAELGDSAVYLCASSLDKPTSGYNEQFFGPGTRLTVL.

The V gene is TRBV5-1, the J gene TRBJ1-1, with 9 bases identical to TRBD1. This CDR3 is 17 amino acids long. Per germline, CDR1 SGHRS and CDR2 YFSETQ. The trim removed 4 bases at V and 0 bases at J, leaving 10 bases unmatched. The CDR3 region has the DNA TGCGCCAGCAGCATACAGGGGGCATGGGGAATGAACACTGAAGCTTTCTTT. Protein: CASSIQGAWGMNTEAFF.

J is TRBJ2-7 and V is TRBV13; D uncertain. The CDR3 runs to 13 residues. The V gene's germline CDR1 is PRHDT and CDR2 FYEKMQ (reference sequence). V lost 0 bases and J lost 5, with 8 bases in between. CDR3 in DNA: TGTGCCAGCAGCTTAGGGCTTATACACGAGCAGTACTTC. This gives the protein CASSLGLIHEQYF.

The chain recombines TRBV30 with TRBJ1-2; 8 bases map to TRBD1. Trimming removed 0 bases from V and 4 bases from J; junction bases left unmatched: 7. Germline loops: CDR1 GTSNPN, CDR2 SVGIG (reference sequence). The CDR3 consists of 15 residues. The CDR3 coding sequence is TGTGCCTGGAGTGTACGTCCAGGGGGCATCTATGGCTACACCTTC. It codes for CAWSVRPGGIYGYTF.

CDR3 coding DNA: TGTGCCAGCAGCGGTCCGACAGGGGCCGGTGAAGCTTTCTTT. Translated, it gives CASSGPTGAGEAFF. The chain employs TRBV7-9 and TRBJ1-1; the match to TRBD1 covers 8 bases. The germline V gene has CDR1 SEHNR and CDR2 FQNEAQ (reference sequence). V shed 5 bases and J 7 bases; nucleotides not matched to a gene: 9. The CDR3 consists of 14 residues.

The chain carries TRBV15 and TRBJ2-1; perhaps TRBD2 as D (5 bases). The length of the CDR3 is 15 residues. The ends were cut back, 0 bases at V and 4 bases at J, with 10 bases in the middle. In germline, CDR1 is LNHNV, CDR2 YYDKDF (reference sequence). DNA for the CDR3: TGTGCCACCAGCAGAGATCGAGGGCGTTACAATGAGCAGTTCTTC. Its protein product is CATSRDRGRYNEQFF.

The chain recombines TRBV5-4 with TRBJ2-5; 8 positions agree with TRBD2. The better agreement between TRBJ2-7 and the DNA end casts doubt on the J call. The CDR3 runs 15 residues. The germline CDR1 and CDR2 sequences are SGHNT and YYREEE (reference sequence). The CDR3 DNA reads TGTGCCAGCAGCTTGGCCAGGCTAGCGGGTTCCGAGCAGTACTTC. Its protein product is CASSLARLAGSEQYF.

The chain uses TRBV11-2 and TRBJ2-4, with D uncertain. V was clipped by 5 bases and J by 3 bases, with 11 bases between them. The germline CDR1 and CDR2 sequences are SGHAT and FQNNGV. This CDR3 region has 14 residues. The CDR3, as DNA: TGTGCCAGCAGCAAAAGTGCCGGCAAAAACATTCAGTACTTC. Its translation is CASSKSAGKNIQYF.

This chain joins TRBV4-1 and TRBJ1-2, with TRBD1 identical over 8 bases. CDR3 length: 15 amino acids. V gave up 3 bases and J gave up 2 bases; unmatched junction bases: 5. The V gene's germline CDR1 is MGHRA and CDR2 YSYEKL. CDR3 sequence: CASSHPGQGNYGYTF. CDR3 nucleotide sequence: TGCGCCAGCAGCCACCCTGGACAGGGCAACTATGGCTACACCTTC.

This clone was seen a few times. The chain has TRBV4-1 and TRBJ1-2; D is undetermined. The V gene lost 2 bases and the J gene lost 5 bases, with 0 bases spanning the gap. The germline V gene has CDR1 MGHRA and CDR2 YSYEKL. CDR3 length: 10 residues. CDR3 bases: TGCGCCAGCAGCCAATATGGCTACACCTTC. Translated, it gives CASSQYGYTF.

This sequence joins TRBV5-1 and TRBJ1-3, with D possibly being TRBD1 (5 bases). Germline V gene data show CDR1 as SGHRS and CDR2 as YFSETQ. The V gene lost 4 bases and the J gene lost 4 bases, with 12 bases spanning the gap. The length of the CDR3 is 14 residues. The CDR3 is CASSDRAVGNTIYF. CDR3 bases: TGCGCCAGCAGCGACAGAGCAGTGGGAAACACCATATATTTT.

This rearrangement joins TRBV27 to TRBJ2-7; maybe TRBD2 (7 bases). This CDR3 has 14 amino acids. Germline assignment: CDR1 MNHEY and CDR2 SMNVEV (reference sequence). V lost 5 bases and J lost 2, with 13 bases in between. The CDR3 region is CASSDRGATYEQYF. DNA for the CDR3: TGTGCCAGCAGTGATCGGGGGGCAACCTACGAGCAGTACTTC.

The J gene is TRBJ1-1, the V gene TRBV28; D is perhaps TRBD1 (6 bases). The CDR3 contains 13 residues. Trimming took off 4 bases at V and 8 bases at J, with 14 bases between the two ends. Germline V CDR1 and CDR2: MDHEN, SYDVKM. The CDR3 sequence: CASSSAGDYEAFF. The DNA of the CDR3 is TGTGCCAGCAGTTCAGCAGGGGACTACGAAGCTTTCTTT.

This chain links TRBV9 with TRBJ2-3; 7 bases match TRBD2. The length of the CDR3 is 15 residues. With 4 bases clipped from V and 2 bases from J, the junction kept 7 bases outside the gene matches. In germline, CDR1 is SGDLS, CDR2 YYNGEE. Written as DNA, the CDR3 is TGTGCCAGCAGCCCTAAAGCGGGGAACACAGATACGCAGTATTTT. It translates to CASSPKAGNTDTQYF.

This clone was seen a handful of times. The chain recombines TRBV2 with TRBJ2-5; 11 bases match TRBD2. Trimming cost V 4 bases and J 5 bases; bases outside gene matches: 9. CDR1 is SNHLY and CDR2 is FYNNEI in the germline V gene. The CDR3 contains 16 residues. The CDR3 DNA is TGTGCCAGCAGTGGAGCAGTGGGACTAGCGGAGGAGACCCAGTACTTC. It codes for CASSGAVGLAEETQYF.

The chain is built from TRBV6-1 and TRBJ2-5, with TRBD2 identical over 12 bases. The end of the DNA aligns better with TRBJ2-7, so the J call may be wrong. There are 14 residues in the CDR3. Germline V gene data show CDR1 as MNHNS and CDR2 as SASEGT. CDR3 sequence: CASSETSGRDEQYF. CDR3 DNA sequence: TGTGCCAGCAGTGAGACTAGCGGGAGAGACGAGCAGTACTTC.

This clone was counted a few times. This sequence joins TRBV5-1 and TRBJ2-7, with TRBD1 matching 7 bases. Trimming at V came to 2 bases and at J to 2 bases, leaving 4 bases not matched to a gene. The CDR3 has 14 amino acids. The germline CDR1 and CDR2 sequences are SGHRS and YFSETQ. The CDR3 here is CASSLTGAAYEQYF. CDR3 in DNA: TGCGCCAGCAGCTTAACAGGGGCGGCCTACGAGCAGTACTTC.

This chain connects TRBV7-9 to TRBJ2-3; tentative D call: TRBD2 (6 bases). The V end was cut by 5 bases, the J end by 1 base, with 22 bases between. Germline loops: CDR1 SEHNR, CDR2 FQNEAQ (reference sequence). CDR3 size: 18 residues. The CDR3 protein is CASSLRLRLGLGTDTQYF. The CDR3 DNA reads as TGTGCCAGCAGCCTCCGCCTTCGACTAGGTCTAGGCACAGATACGCAGTATTTT.